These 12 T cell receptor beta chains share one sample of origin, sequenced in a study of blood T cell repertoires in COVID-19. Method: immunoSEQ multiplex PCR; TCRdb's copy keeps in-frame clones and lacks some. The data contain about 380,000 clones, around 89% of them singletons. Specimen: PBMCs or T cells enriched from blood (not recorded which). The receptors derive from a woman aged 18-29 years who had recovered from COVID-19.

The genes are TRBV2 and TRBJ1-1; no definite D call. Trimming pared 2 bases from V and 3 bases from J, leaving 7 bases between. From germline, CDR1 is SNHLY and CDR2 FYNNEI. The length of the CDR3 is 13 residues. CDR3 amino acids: CASSESLYTEAFF. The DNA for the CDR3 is TGTGCCAGCAGTGAAAGCCTGTACACTGAAGCTTTCTTT.

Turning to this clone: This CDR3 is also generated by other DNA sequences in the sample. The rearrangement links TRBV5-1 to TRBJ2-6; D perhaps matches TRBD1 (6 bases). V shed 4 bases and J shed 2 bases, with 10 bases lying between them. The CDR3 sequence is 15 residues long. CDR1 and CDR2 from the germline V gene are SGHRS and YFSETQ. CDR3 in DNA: TGCGCCAGCAGCCCGACAGGAACTGGGGCCAACGTCCTGACTTTC. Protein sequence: CASSPTGTGANVLTF.

In nucleotides, the CDR3 is TGTGCCAGCAGTTACTCATCCCGGACAGGGTCCTATGGCTACACCTTC. This translates into CASSYSSRTGSYGYTF. The chain has TRBV6-5 and TRBJ1-2; 8 nucleotides agree with TRBD1. The CDR3 length is 16 residues. Trimming at V came to 0 bases and at J to 4 bases, leaving 7 bases not matched to a gene. Germline lookup yields CDR1 MNHEY and CDR2 SVGAGI.

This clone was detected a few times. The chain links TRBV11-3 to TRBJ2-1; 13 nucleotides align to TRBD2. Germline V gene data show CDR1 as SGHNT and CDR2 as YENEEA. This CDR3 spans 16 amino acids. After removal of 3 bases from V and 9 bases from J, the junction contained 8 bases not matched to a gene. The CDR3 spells CASSFRLAGGSGEQFF. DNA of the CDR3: TGTGCCAGCAGCTTCCGACTAGCGGGGGGCTCAGGTGAGCAGTTCTTC.

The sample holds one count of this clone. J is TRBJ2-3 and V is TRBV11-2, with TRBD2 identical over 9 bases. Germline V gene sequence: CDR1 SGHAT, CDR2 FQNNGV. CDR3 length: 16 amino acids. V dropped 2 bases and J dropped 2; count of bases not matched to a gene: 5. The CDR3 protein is CASSLRAGGITDTQYF. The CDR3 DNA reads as TGTGCCAGCAGCTTAAGAGCGGGGGGTATCACAGATACGCAGTATTTT.

The CDR3 DNA reads TGTGCCAGCGGCGAACAGGGGTCAGGGACAGATACGCAGTATTTT. Translation: CASGEQGSGTDTQYF. The chain employs TRBV2 and TRBJ2-3; 7 positions agree with TRBD1. The CDR3 sequence is 15 residues long. The germline V gene encodes CDR1 SNHLY and CDR2 FYNNEI. V dropped 8 bases and J dropped 3; count of bases not matched to a gene: 11.

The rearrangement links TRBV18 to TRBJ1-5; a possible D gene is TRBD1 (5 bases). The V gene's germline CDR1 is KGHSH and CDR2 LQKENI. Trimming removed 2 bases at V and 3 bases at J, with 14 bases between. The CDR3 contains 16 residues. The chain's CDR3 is CASSPETGADNQPQHF. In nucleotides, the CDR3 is TGTGCCAGCTCACCAGAAACTGGGGCAGACAATCAGCCCCAGCATTTT.

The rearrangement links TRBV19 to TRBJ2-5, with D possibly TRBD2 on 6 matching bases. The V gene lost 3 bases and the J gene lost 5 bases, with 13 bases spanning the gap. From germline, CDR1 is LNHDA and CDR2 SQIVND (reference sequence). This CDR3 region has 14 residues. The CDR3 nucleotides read TGTGCCAGTAGTATCTGGGGGGAGGAGGAGACCCAGTACTTC. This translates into CASSIWGEEETQYF.

The CDR3 sequence: CASSSGNTIYF. CDR3 DNA: TGTGCCAGCTCCTCTGGAAACACCATATATTTT. V usage is TRBV19 and J usage is TRBJ1-3; D remains ambiguous. Between the trimmed V and J ends, which lost 9 bases and 0 bases, there was a span of 3 bases. The CDR3 is made up of 11 amino acids. CDR1 and CDR2 (germline): LNHDA, SQIVND (reference sequence).

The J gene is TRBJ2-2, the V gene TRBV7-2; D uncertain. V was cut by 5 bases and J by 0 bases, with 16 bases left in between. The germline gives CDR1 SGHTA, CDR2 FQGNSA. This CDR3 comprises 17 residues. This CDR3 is CASSPAFVSANTGELFF. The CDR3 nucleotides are TGTGCCAGCAGCCCAGCTTTTGTCAGCGCGAACACCGGGGAGCTGTTTTTT.

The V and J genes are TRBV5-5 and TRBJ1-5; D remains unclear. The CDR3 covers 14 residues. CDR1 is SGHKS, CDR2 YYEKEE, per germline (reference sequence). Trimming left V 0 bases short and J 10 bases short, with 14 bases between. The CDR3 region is CASSLAGSLYPQHF. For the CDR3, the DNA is TGTGCCAGCAGCTTGGCTGGTAGCCTCTATCCCCAGCATTTT.

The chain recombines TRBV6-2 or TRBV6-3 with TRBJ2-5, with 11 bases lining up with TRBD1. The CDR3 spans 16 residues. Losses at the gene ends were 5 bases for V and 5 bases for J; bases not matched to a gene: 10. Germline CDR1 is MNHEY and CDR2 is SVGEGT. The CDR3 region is CASSVLGQGARETQYF. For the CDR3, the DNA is TGTGCCAGCAGTGTTCTAGGACAGGGGGCAAGGGAGACCCAGTACTTC.